The next 13 T cell receptor beta chains were all read from a single sample in a study of blood T cell repertoires in COVID-19. Here immunoSEQ multiplex PCR was the method, and the copy in TCRdb shows in-frame clones only, minus some. The table shows some 220,000 clones, with 70% to 85% occurring only once. The sample was peripheral blood. The receptors originated from a man aged 50 or older with active or convalescent COVID-19.

The chain joins TRBV5-4 to TRBJ2-7; 9 positions agree with TRBD1. This CDR3 is built from 16 residues. Germline assignment: CDR1 SGHNT and CDR2 YYREEE (reference sequence). After removal of 5 bases from V and 6 bases from J, the junction contained 15 bases not matched to a gene. In DNA form, the CDR3 reads TGTGCCAGCAGTTCTTCCGGGACAGGGTTTGTGTCCGAGCAGTACGTC. Its protein product is CASSSSGTGFVSEQYV.

This chain links TRBV3-1 (or the pseudogene TRBV3-2) with TRBJ2-2; 8 bases line up with TRBD2. Trimming at V came to 6 bases and at J to 1 base, leaving 1 base not matched to a gene. The germline V gene has CDR1 LGHDT and CDR2 YNNKEL (reference sequence). The CDR3 consists of 14 residues. The DNA for the CDR3 is TGTGCCAGCAGACGGGAGGGGAACACCGGGGAGCTGTTTTTT. It encodes CASRREGNTGELFF.

The V and J genes are TRBV5-1 and TRBJ2-7; TRBD2 matches at 15 bases. The germline V gene encodes CDR1 SGHRS and CDR2 YFSETQ. This CDR3 has 17 amino acids. Germline trimming cut 2 bases from V and 0 bases from J; bases unmatched to any gene: 3. CDR3 region: CASSLKGLAGGSYEQYF. CDR3 DNA: TGCGCCAGCAGCTTAAAGGGACTAGCGGGAGGCTCCTACGAGCAGTACTTC.

The rearrangement links TRBV19 to TRBJ2-3; D gene uncertain. The CDR3 covers 15 residues. The germline V gene encodes CDR1 LNHDA and CDR2 SQIVND (reference sequence). Trimming left V 1 base short and J 4 bases short, with 12 bases between. This chain's CDR3 is CASSIVWASPDTQYF. Here the CDR3 DNA reads TGTGCCAGTAGTATAGTGTGGGCTTCGCCAGATACGCAGTATTTT.

This chain joins TRBV7-3 and TRBJ2-2; TRBD2 matches 8 bases. Trimming at V came to 4 bases and at J to 0 bases, leaving 4 bases not matched to a gene. Germline V gene sequence: CDR1 SGHTA, CDR2 FQGTGA. The CDR3 is 16 amino acids. The CDR3: CASSSAGGSNTGELFF. CDR3 DNA sequence: TGTGCCAGCAGCTCGGCGGGAGGTTCGAACACCGGGGAGCTGTTTTTT.

This clone was detected only a few times. The chain is built from TRBV28 and TRBJ2-1; weak D call: TRBD2 (6 bases). The germline gives CDR1 MDHEN, CDR2 SYDVKM. The CDR3 spans 12 residues. V lost 6 bases and J lost 5, with 8 bases in between. CDR3 coding DNA: TGTGCCAGCAGCTCTAGCGACAATGAGCAGTTCTTC. It encodes CASSSSDNEQFF. The full variable domain, its missing parts supplied by reference TRBV28 and TRBJ2-1, is DVKVTQSSRYLVKRTGEKVFLECVQDMDHENMFWYRQDPGLGLRLIYFSYDVKMKEKGDIPEGYSVSREKKERFSLILESASTNQTSMYLCASSSSDNEQFFGPGTRLTVL.

The J gene is TRBJ2-7, the V gene TRBV11-2; tentative D call: TRBD1 (5 bases). The V gene lost 3 bases and the J gene lost 3 bases, with 9 bases spanning the gap. Germline CDR1 SGHAT, CDR2 FQNNGV. The CDR3 is made up of 13 amino acids. CDR3 in amino acids: CASSFNQGYEQYV. CDR3 in DNA: TGTGCCAGCAGCTTTAACCAGGGCTACGAGCAGTACGTC.

This chain uses TRBV29-1 with TRBJ1-4, with D maybe TRBD1 (6 bases). The CDR3 spans 13 residues. V gave up 5 bases and J gave up 4 bases, with 11 bases separating them. CDR1 and CDR2 (germline): SQVTM, ANQGSEA. The chain's CDR3 is CSVTGKDNEKLFF. The CDR3 nucleotides are TGCAGCGTTACAGGGAAAGATAATGAAAAACTGTTTTTT.

A single count supports this clone. The chain links TRBV29-1 to TRBJ2-1; possibly TRBD2 for D (5 bases). The CDR3 is made up of 16 amino acids. Germline CDR1 and CDR2: SQVTM and ANQGSEA. V was pared by 4 bases and J by 0 bases, with 16 bases between. CDR3 loop: CSVASWRVSSYNEQFF. CDR3 bases: TGCAGCGTTGCGTCGTGGCGGGTGAGCTCCTACAATGAGCAGTTCTTC.

The rearrangement uses TRBV4-3 and TRBJ1-2; D unresolved. The V and J ends lost 4 bases and 4 bases respectively, with 19 bases between them. The CDR3 contains 16 residues. CDR1 is LGHNA and CDR2 is YSLEER in the germline V gene. The CDR3 coding sequence is TGCGCCAGCAGCCTCCAAGGAGTAAGTTATAGCTATGGCTACACCTTC. This gives the protein CASSLQGVSYSYGYTF.

This clone was seen only once. The chain combines TRBV5-6 with TRBJ1-4; D ambiguous. Germline V gene data show CDR1 as SGHDT and CDR2 as YYEEEE. The V and J ends lost 0 bases and 5 bases respectively, with 8 bases between them. The CDR3 length is 14 residues. Written as DNA, the CDR3 is TGTGCCAGCAGCTTGGCACTGTCAAATGAAAAACTGTTTTTT. Translated: CASSLALSNEKLFF. The full variable domain, with the rest looked up from reference TRBV5-6 and TRBJ1-4, is DAGVTQSPTHLIKTRGQQVTLRCSPKSGHDTVSWYQQALGQGPQFIFQYYEEEERQRGNFPDRFSGHQFPNYSSELNVNALLLGDSALYLCASSLALSNEKLFFGSGTQLSVL.

The chain has TRBV6-5 and TRBJ2-3; D unclear. Trimming stripped 6 bases from V and 6 bases from J, with 16 bases between. The CDR3 length is 14 residues. The V gene's germline CDR1 is MNHEY and CDR2 SVGAGI. The DNA of the CDR3 is TGTGCCAGCAGCCTCAAACCGCCTACGGATACGCAGTATTTT. Residues: CASSLKPPTDTQYF.

The rearrangement joins TRBV7-2 to TRBJ1-1; D not resolved. This CDR3 spans 13 amino acids. Trimming left V 4 bases short and J 6 bases short, with 12 bases between. Germline V gene sequence: CDR1 SGHTA, CDR2 FQGNSA. This chain's CDR3 is CASSSTQRAEAFF. The CDR3 nucleotides are TGTGCCAGCAGCTCCACGCAGCGCGCTGAAGCTTTCTTT.